This section outlines one T cell receptor (beta chain) sequence together with its context. The J segment lost 8 bases and the V segment lost 4 bases, leaving 3 bases of the junction unmatched. Germline loops: CDR1 DFQATT, CDR2 SNEGSKA (reference sequence). There are 13 residues in the CDR3. The sample is drawn from a study of blood T cells in healthy people across ages. Together with a sample-barcoded 5' primer, a J-beta primer mix was included in a second PCR lasting roughly 6 to 12 cycles. Unique molecular identifiers of 12 random nucleotides labeled each cDNA. TCRdb itself ran the 5' RACE reads through MiXCR, one entry per CDR3 protein. The sample holds approximately 780,000 distinct CDR3 sequences, 20% to 30% seen once. These data were likewise used in another study, on T cells of mothers and their children. This second study says: Over five children and their three healthy Caucasian mothers were the donors.

The source of this sequence is a boy aged 5-17 years in good health. J is TRBJ2-1 and V is TRBV20-1; 12 bases fit TRBD2. The sample comprised blood. The CDR3 DNA is TGCAGTGCTATGACTAGCGGGGGATATGAGCAGTTCTTC. Its translation: CSAMTSGGYEQFF.